A selection of T cell receptor beta chains follows, all from one sample in a study of T cell responses to AZD1222 COVID-19 vaccine. Profiled with immunoSEQ multiplex PCR; TCRdb holds only in-frame clones, not every one. The sample lists 60,000 to 75,000 clones; 65% to 90% were seen once. Sample: peripheral blood, taken on day 0 of AZD1222 vaccination. These receptors were collected from an adult in good health. CDR3s include the opening cysteine and the closing phenylalanine or tryptophan. D genes are given only for firm matches. Clone size appears in some rows only: once, few, many, or a class for an expanded clone.

d_gene: TRBD1
abundance: .
j_gene: TRBJ1-2
v_gene: TRBV5-5
CDR3nt: TGTGCCAGCGGAATCACGCCAGGGGGCACGTTTCTCCATGGCTACACCTTC
CDR3aa: CASGITPGGTFLHGYTF

d_gene: TRBD1
abundance: .
j_gene: TRBJ1-4
v_gene: TRBV29-1
CDR3nt: TGCAGCGTTGAATTCCCCTTCCCGGGACAGGGTTCCTCAACTAATGAAAAACTGTTTTTT
CDR3aa: CSVEFPFPGQGSSTNEKLFF

d_gene: .
abundance: .
j_gene: TRBJ1-6
v_gene: TRBV4-1
CDR3nt: TGCGCCAGCAGTCTGGTCGGGGGCTATAATTCACCCCTCCACTTT
CDR3aa: CASSLVGGYNSPLHF

d_gene: .
abundance: .
j_gene: TRBJ2-7
v_gene: TRBV7-2
CDR3nt: TGTGCCAGCAGCTTATGGGGGGTACGCAACGAGCAGTACTTC
CDR3aa: CASSLWGVRNEQYF

d_gene: .
abundance: once
j_gene: TRBJ1-2
v_gene: TRBV25-1
CDR3nt: TGTGCCAGCAGTGAGCATGGAGGGAAGGACTATGGCTACACCTTC
CDR3aa: CASSEHGGKDYGYTF

d_gene: .
abundance: .
j_gene: TRBJ1-2
v_gene: TRBV9
CDR3nt: TGTGCCAGCAGCCCTACATGGCAGTCCTCCTATGGCTACACCTTC
CDR3aa: CASSPTWQSSYGYTF

d_gene: .
abundance: few
j_gene: TRBJ2-7
v_gene: TRBV9
CDR3nt: TGTGCCAGCAGCGTAGGAGGGCTAGAGGAGCAGTACTTC
CDR3aa: CASSVGGLEEQYF

d_gene: .
abundance: once
j_gene: TRBJ2-7
v_gene: TRBV24-1
CDR3nt: TGTGCCACCTCTGAGAGGGGGAGCGAGCAGTACTTC
CDR3aa: CATSERGSEQYF

d_gene: TRBD1
abundance: once
j_gene: TRBJ1-4
v_gene: TRBV10-3
CDR3nt: TGTGCCATCAGAGCAAGACAGGGGGCGGGTGAAAAACTGTTTTTT
CDR3aa: CAIRARQGAGEKLFF

d_gene: .
abundance: .
j_gene: TRBJ2-7
v_gene: TRBV19
CDR3nt: TGTGCCACCCTGGGGGGCTCCGCTCCCTACGAGCAGTACTTC
CDR3aa: CATLGGSAPYEQYF

d_gene: .
abundance: .
j_gene: TRBJ2-7
v_gene: TRBV12-3/TRBV12-4
CDR3nt: TGTGCCAGCAGTACGGACGGCTACGAGCAGTACTTC
CDR3aa: CASSTDGYEQYF

d_gene: .
abundance: .
j_gene: TRBJ1-5
v_gene: TRBV9
CDR3nt: TGTGCCAGCAGCGTAGGGACAGCCCAGGGCCAGCCCCAGCATTTT
CDR3aa: CASSVGTAQGQPQHF

d_gene: .
abundance: .
j_gene: TRBJ1-2
v_gene: TRBV3-1/TRBV3-2
CDR3nt: TGTGCCAGCAGCCAAGTCGGCACCATCTATGGCTACACCTTC
CDR3aa: CASSQVGTIYGYTF

d_gene: .
abundance: .
j_gene: TRBJ2-2
v_gene: TRBV7-2
CDR3nt: TGTGCCAGCAGCTTAGACAGGGACACCGGGGAGCTGTTTTTT
CDR3aa: CASSLDRDTGELFF